These 24 T cell receptor beta chains share one sample of origin, sequenced in a study of shared clonotypes between healthy human individuals (dated by TCRdb to about 2020). Receptor amplification or capture employed the immunoSEQ multiplex PCR assay. What TCRdb holds here is the immuneACCESS table cut down to in-frame rearrangements. Part of the clones is not present; checked against another copy, under half of the missing clones reflect an unresolved V gene, and the others are unexplained. The table for this sample lists roughly 2,300,000 clones; roughly 92% of them were counted only once. The biggest ten clones account for around 0.38% of the sample. Material: naive CD4+ T cells from PBMCs. Interpreted using the paper, the cell subset or site label stands for: CD45RA+ positively selected. These receptors came from a man aged 18 to 29 in good health. Some clones in this sample may be carry-over from other donors' samples.

V and J are TRBV10-3 and TRBJ1-2; 8 nucleotides line up with TRBD1. Per germline, CDR1 ENHRY and CDR2 SYGVKD. Trimming removed 10 bases from V and 8 bases from J; junction bases left unmatched: 21. This CDR3 is built from 16 residues. The CDR3 spells CATSIDQAGQGGGYTF. CDR3 coding DNA: TGTGCCACCTCAATTGATCAGGCAGGACAGGGAGGGGGCTACACCTTC.

Turning to this clone: The same CDR3 also results from other DNA sequences found in this sample. The CDR3 spells CASSLGQGDGYTF. The CDR3 nucleotides read TGTGCCAGCAGCTTAGGGCAGGGCGATGGCTACACCTTC. V usage is TRBV7-2 and J usage is TRBJ1-2, with D possibly TRBD1 on 5 matching bases. V was clipped by 1 base and J by 6 bases, with 9 bases between them. This CDR3 region has 13 residues. The germline gives CDR1 SGHTA, CDR2 FQGNSA.

This clone was found once. This chain links TRBV9 with TRBJ1-2, with 7 bases matching TRBD1. V shed 4 bases, J shed 7 bases, and the junction held 13 bases outside the gene matches. This CDR3 contains 15 residues. Looked up from germline, CDR1 is SGDLS and CDR2 is YYNGEE. This chain's CDR3 is CASSPGTALSFGYTF. CDR3 sequence (DNA): TGTGCCAGCAGCCCAGGGACAGCATTATCGTTTGGCTACACCTTC.

The gene calls are TRBV6-1 and TRBJ2-7; 11 nucleotides match TRBD1. Germline CDR1 MNHNS, CDR2 SASEGT. The CDR3 totals 17 residues. Trimming cost V 2 bases and J 5 bases; bases outside gene matches: 11. CDR3 protein: CASSERTGGGRVDEQYF. CDR3 nucleotides: TGTGCCAGCAGTGAACGGACAGGGGGCGGGAGAGTGGACGAGCAGTACTTC.

The genes are TRBV25-1 and TRBJ2-3, with D perhaps matching TRBD1 (6 bases). The CDR3 loop spans 13 amino acids. Germline assignment: CDR1 MGHDK and CDR2 SYGVNS. Trimming removed 4 bases from V and 4 bases from J, with 9 bases in between. CDR3 loop: CASSVQGPDTQYF. The DNA for the CDR3 is TGTGCCAGCAGTGTACAGGGTCCAGATACGCAGTATTTT.

This sequence joins TRBV11-2 and TRBJ2-2; 14 bases fit TRBD2. V was pared by 5 bases and J by 5 bases, with 7 bases of the junction left unmatched. CDR3 length equals 17 residues. Per germline, CDR1 SGHAT and CDR2 FQNNGV. CDR3: CASSLKGLAGVTGELFF. CDR3 DNA sequence: TGTGCCAGCAGCCTAAAGGGACTAGCGGGAGTTACCGGGGAGCTGTTTTTT.

The V and J genes are TRBV5-3 and TRBJ2-5; the D call may be TRBD1 or TRBD2 (5 bases each). TRBV5-3 is placed among ORFs of uncertain function. The CDR3 has 13 amino acids. The V end was cut by 6 bases, the J end by 3 bases, with 12 bases between. This CDR3 reads CARIPRDEETQYF. The CDR3 DNA sequence: TGTGCCAGAATACCCCGGGACGAAGAGACCCAGTACTTC.

V and J are TRBV10-3 and TRBJ1-5, with TRBD1 identical over 8 bases. Germline V lookup: CDR1 ENHRY, CDR2 SYGVKD. CDR3 length equals 16 residues. V gave up 3 bases and J gave up 5 bases; unmatched junction bases: 9. The CDR3 spells CAISDHPAGGDQPQHF. CDR3 nucleotide sequence: TGTGCCATCAGTGACCACCCCGCAGGGGGCGATCAGCCCCAGCATTTT.

On this clone: Other DNA sequences in this specimen translate into the identical CDR3. The chain combines TRBV6-1 with TRBJ2-7; D unclear. The germline V gene encodes CDR1 MNHNS and CDR2 SASEGT. V lost 2 bases, J lost 3 bases, and 5 bases lay in between. The CDR3 consists of 12 residues. CDR3 nucleotides: TGTGCCAGCAGTGAAAAGGGCTACGAGCAGTACTTC. Protein sequence: CASSEKGYEQYF.

This sequence joins TRBV7-9 and TRBJ2-6; no clear D. Germline V gene sequence: CDR1 SEHNR, CDR2 FQNEAQ (reference sequence). This CDR3 is built from 15 residues. V was pared by 5 bases and J by 1 base, with 9 bases between. The CDR3 sequence: CASSVMASGANVLTF. For the CDR3, the DNA is TGTGCCAGCAGCGTAATGGCATCTGGGGCCAACGTCCTGACTTTC.

This clone was seen once. The V and J genes are TRBV5-1 and TRBJ2-3, with TRBD2 matching over 10 bases. The CDR3 is 16 amino acids. J was trimmed by 0 bases and V by 7 bases; bases with no gene match: 8. Germline assignment: CDR1 SGHRS and CDR2 YFSETQ. Written as DNA, the CDR3 is TGCGCCAGCGGAAGGACTAGCGGTTCTAGCACAGATACGCAGTATTTT. Amino acid sequence: CASGRTSGSSTDTQYF.

The chain recombines TRBV7-2 with TRBJ1-2, with TRBD1 matching over 7 bases. Germline CDR1 is SGHTA and CDR2 is FQGNSA. The V segment lost 7 bases and the J segment 5 bases; nucleotides outside the gene matches: 13. CDR3 length: 15 residues. CDR3 sequence reads: CASTPRNRGEYGYTF. The DNA for the CDR3 is TGTGCCAGCACCCCTCGAAACAGGGGTGAGTATGGCTACACCTTC.

The V and J genes are TRBV28 and TRBJ2-1; D call uncertain. This CDR3 has 16 residues. Per the germline V gene, CDR1 is MDHEN and CDR2 is SYDVKM. Between the trimmed V and J ends, which lost 3 bases and 0 bases, there was a span of 12 bases. For the CDR3, the DNA is TGTGCCAGCAGTTTGGCCAGCTCCAGCTCCTACAATGAGCAGTTCTTC. It yields the protein CASSLASSSSYNEQFF. Variable domain in full (rest from reference TRBV28 and TRBJ2-1): DVKVTQSSRYLVKRTGEKVFLECVQDMDHENMFWYRQDPGLGLRLIYFSYDVKMKEKGDIPEGYSVSREKKERFSLILESASTNQTSMYLCASSLASSSSYNEQFFGPGTRLTVL.

The rearrangement joins TRBV5-4 to TRBJ2-5; D gene ambiguous. There are 14 residues in the CDR3. Germline assignment: CDR1 SGHNT and CDR2 YYREEE (reference sequence). V lost 2 bases and J 4 bases, leaving 12 bases between the germline ends. CDR3 loop: CASSFSTTTETQYF. The CDR3 bases are TGTGCCAGCAGCTTTAGCACCACAACAGAGACCCAGTACTTC.

The V gene is TRBV14, the J gene TRBJ2-5; D is uncertain. Germline V CDR1 and CDR2: SGHDN, FVKESK. V was cut by 1 base and J by 4 bases, with 22 bases left in between. This CDR3 has 18 amino acids. The CDR3 bases are TGTGCCAGCAGCCAAGTTTCGGATGAATACAGTGGGCGAGAGACCCAGTACTTC. This encodes CASSQVSDEYSGRETQYF.

The J gene is TRBJ2-7, the V gene TRBV6-1; D could derive from TRBD1 or TRBD2 (5 bases each). The CDR3 contains 13 residues. In germline, CDR1 is MNHNS, CDR2 SASEGT. Trimming took 4 bases from V and 9 from J, leaving 16 bases between them. The CDR3 protein is CASSVEGQRAQYF. The CDR3 DNA reads as TGTGCCAGCAGTGTTGAGGGGCAAAGGGCGCAGTACTTC.

The V call is TRBV5-1, the J call TRBJ2-7, with TRBD2 identical over 7 bases. The CDR3 contains 16 residues. V lost 0 bases and J lost 5; bases outside the gene matches: 11. Germline loops: CDR1 SGHRS, CDR2 YFSETQ. The CDR3 bases are TGCGCCAGCAGCTTGGTCGTGACTAGCCCAAGGAACGAGCAGTACTTC. It is translated as CASSLVVTSPRNEQYF.

The genes are TRBV27 and TRBJ2-1; D uncertain. Germline CDR1 and CDR2: MNHEY and SMNVEV (reference sequence). The CDR3 length is 13 residues. Trimming stripped 5 bases from V and 4 bases from J, with 9 bases between. This CDR3 is CASSQKGYNEQFF. As DNA, the CDR3 is TGTGCCAGCAGTCAGAAAGGATACAATGAGCAGTTCTTC.

V gene TRBV7-3 combines with J gene TRBJ2-7, with TRBD2 matching 8 bases. Trimming removed 5 bases from V and 7 bases from J; junction bases left unmatched: 10. Germline V gives CDR1 SGHTA, CDR2 FQGTGA. This CDR3 is built from 14 residues. The CDR3, as DNA: TGTGCCAGCAGCCCCGGGGGGGGCTCGAGGGAGCAGTACTTC. It specifies CASSPGGGSREQYF.

The J gene is TRBJ2-5, the V gene TRBV25-1; D is uncertain. CDR1 is MGHDK and CDR2 is SYGVNS in the germline V gene. There are 13 residues in the CDR3. V dropped 5 bases and J dropped 4 bases, with 11 bases sitting between them. This CDR3 is CASSFSSGETQYF. CDR3 nucleotide sequence: TGTGCCAGCAGTTTTAGTTCGGGAGAGACCCAGTACTTC.

This clone was recorded only once. The gene calls are TRBV21-1 and TRBJ2-6. TRBV21-1 is a pseudogene locus. The length of the CDR3 is 18 residues. The DNA of the CDR3 is TGTGCCAGCAGCAAAGCCGCCAGACCTAAATGTGGGGCCAACGTCCTGACTTTC. Amino acids: CASSKAARPKCGANVLTF.

The chain uses TRBV28 and TRBJ1-1, with TRBD1 matching over 11 bases. The V and J ends lost 8 bases and 4 bases, in that order; junction bases with no gene match: 3. The CDR3 is 13 amino acids. The germline CDR1 and CDR2 sequences are MDHEN and SYDVKM. The CDR3 loop is CASRTGGPTEAFF. In DNA, the CDR3 is TGTGCCAGCCGGACAGGGGGCCCCACTGAAGCTTTCTTT.

This clone was seen just once. This sample includes further DNA sequences coding for the same CDR3. The J gene is TRBJ2-3, the V gene TRBV18; TRBD1 is a possible D gene (6 bases). With 1 base removed from V and 0 bases from J, the gap between germline ends came to 11 bases. Germline V CDR1 and CDR2: KGHSH, LQKENI. This CDR3 has 16 residues. This CDR3 is CASSPLTGSSTDTQYF. CDR3 DNA: TGTGCCAGCTCACCACTCACAGGGTCCAGCACAGATACGCAGTATTTT.

The gene calls are TRBV28 and TRBJ1-6; the D is unclear. Trimming removed 6 bases at V and 6 bases at J, with 12 bases between. Germline V gene lookup returns CDR1 MDHEN and CDR2 SYDVKM. The CDR3 consists of 14 residues. CDR3 nucleotide sequence: TGTGCCAGCAGAGGCCCTCCCGCTAATTCACCCCTCCACTTT. Protein product: CASRGPPANSPLHF.